The 20 T cell receptor beta chains reported below all come from one sample, sequenced in a study of T cell repertoires in cytomegalovirus infection. From the reads, TCRdb called clonotypes with MiXCR, one entry per CDR3 protein. This table has about 130,000 distinct CDR3 sequences, roughly 9% appearing once. The sequencing sample was made of PBMCs. All receptors derive from a human donor in good health (CMV status not recorded). Some clones in this sample may be carry-over from other donors' samples.

This clonotype showed up many times. V gene TRBV2 combines with J gene TRBJ1-2; 8 bases match TRBD1. The germline CDR1 and CDR2 sequences are SNHLY and FYNNEI. Trimming at V came to 6 bases and at J to 2 bases, leaving 5 bases not matched to a gene. The CDR3 covers 14 residues. Written as DNA, the CDR3 is TGTGCCAGCAGCTCGACAGGGGAGAACTATGGCTACACCTTC. Its translation is CASSSTGENYGYTF.

The rearrangement links TRBV28 to TRBJ2-1; 11 nucleotides agree with TRBD1. Germline CDR1 MDHEN, CDR2 SYDVKM. V was pared by 3 bases and J by 6 bases, with 4 bases of the junction left unmatched. The CDR3 spans 15 residues. The DNA for the CDR3 is TGTGCCAGCAGTTTCGGTGGGACAGGGGGCAATGAGCAGTTCTTC. This sequence encodes CASSFGGTGGNEQFF.

This clonotype showed up many times. This chain connects TRBV7-2 to TRBJ1-1; no reliable D call. Germline V gene sequence: CDR1 SGHTA, CDR2 FQGNSA. CDR3 length equals 14 residues. The V gene lost 5 bases and the J gene lost 1 base, with 11 bases spanning the gap. The DNA of the CDR3 is TGTGCCAGCAGCCCCCGGCGGACGAACACTGAAGCTTTCTTT. Residues: CASSPRRTNTEAFF.

This clonotype occurred many times. V and J are TRBV20-1 and TRBJ2-1; D is unresolved. CDR1 and CDR2 from the germline V gene are DFQATT and SNEGSKA (reference sequence). This CDR3 spans 12 amino acids. The V end was cut by 0 bases, the J end by 10 bases, with 10 bases between. The DNA for the CDR3 is TGCAGTGCTAGAGATTTAAGCGTAGAGCAGTTCTTC. Protein sequence: CSARDLSVEQFF.

This clonotype came up many times. The gene calls are TRBV7-2 and TRBJ1-2; D not certain. The CDR3 consists of 15 residues. Germline CDR1 SGHTA, CDR2 FQGNSA. The V end lost 1 base, the J end lost 2 bases, and 11 bases lay between the germline ends. The CDR3 DNA follows: TGTGCCAGCAGCTTAGTTGGATCGACAAACTATGGCTACACCTTC. The encoded protein is CASSLVGSTNYGYTF.

This chain connects TRBV11-2 to TRBJ1-1, with D perhaps TRBD1 (6 bases). The ends were cut back, 1 base at V and 4 bases at J, with 10 bases in the middle. The CDR3 sequence is 14 residues long. Germline V gene data show CDR1 as SGHAT and CDR2 as FQNNGV. CDR3 loop: CASSLVPGVTEAFF. As DNA, the CDR3 is TGTGCCAGCAGCTTAGTACCAGGGGTCACTGAAGCTTTCTTT.

This clonotype was recorded at least ten times. The chain couples TRBV7-8 to TRBJ2-2, with unresolved D. CDR3 size: 15 residues. Trimming shortened V by 2 bases and J by 2 bases, and 9 bases separated the two germline ends. Germline V gene data show CDR1 as SGHVS and CDR2 as FQNEAQ. In nucleotides, the CDR3 is TGTGCCAGCAGCTTAATCCACCCCAACACCGGGGAGCTGTTTTTT. This sequence encodes CASSLIHPNTGELFF. Variable domain in full (rest from reference TRBV7-8 and TRBJ2-2): GAGVSQSPRYKVAKRGQDVALRCDPISGHVSLFWYQQALGQGPEFLTYFQNEAQLDKSGLPSDRFFAERPEGSVSTLKIQRTQQEDSAVYLCASSLIHPNTGELFFGEGSRLTVL.

This clonotype was recorded many times. This CDR3 reads CASSPRDHGETQYF. DNA of the CDR3: TGTGCCAGTAGTCCGCGGGACCACGGGGAGACCCAGTACTTC. The chain combines TRBV19 with TRBJ2-5; D perhaps matches TRBD2 (6 bases). Germline lookup yields CDR1 LNHDA and CDR2 SQIVND (reference sequence). The CDR3 covers 14 residues. V lost 5 bases to trimming and J lost 5 bases, with 15 bases between them.

This clonotype was picked up many times. This chain uses TRBV7-3 with TRBJ2-1; D is uncertain. V lost 1 base and J lost 0, with 7 bases in between. Germline V gene sequence: CDR1 SGHTA, CDR2 FQGTGA. The CDR3 consists of 15 residues. Here the CDR3 reads CASSLNLASYNEQFF. The CDR3, as DNA: TGTGCCAGCAGCTTAAACTTAGCCTCCTACAATGAGCAGTTCTTC.

This clonotype showed up many times. The rearrangement joins TRBV9 to TRBJ2-7; 9 positions match TRBD1. The germline gives CDR1 SGDLS, CDR2 YYNGEE. With V trimmed by 3 bases and J by 1 base, 8 bases remained unmatched. CDR3 size: 16 residues. CDR3 in amino acids: CASSADRDRASYEQYF. The CDR3 DNA follows: TGTGCCAGCAGCGCAGACCGGGACAGGGCATCCTACGAGCAGTACTTC.

V usage is TRBV29-1 and J usage is TRBJ2-7; D ambiguous. Germline V gene lookup returns CDR1 SQVTM and CDR2 ANQGSEA. The germline V and J ends were trimmed by 0 bases and 3 bases, with 3 bases remaining between them. CDR3 size: 11 residues. The CDR3 loop reads CSVEDHYEQYF. The CDR3 DNA follows: TGCAGCGTTGAAGACCACTACGAGCAGTACTTC.

This clonotype appeared once. V is TRBV20-1 and J is TRBJ2-5; 7 nucleotides match TRBD1. Germline loops: CDR1 DFQATT, CDR2 SNEGSKA (reference sequence). This CDR3 spans 14 amino acids. With 0 bases clipped from V and 3 bases from J, the junction kept 4 bases outside the gene matches. This CDR3 is CSARDRQGKETQYF. The CDR3 coding sequence is TGCAGTGCTAGAGACCGACAGGGAAAAGAGACCCAGTACTTC.

There are many counts of this clonotype. The V and J genes are TRBV7-2 and TRBJ1-4; no definite D call. Germline CDR1 SGHTA, CDR2 FQGNSA. V lost 5 bases and J lost 6, with 13 bases in between. CDR3 length: 14 residues. CDR3 bases: TGTGCCAGCAGCGGGTCTCTAGCGGATGAAAAACTGTTTTTT. Amino acids: CASSGSLADEKLFF.

This clonotype was seen repeatedly, ten times or more. Here the CDR3 DNA reads TGTGCCAGCAGTTACGTGCGGGGGGCTTGGACTGAAGCTTTCTTT. Translated, it gives CASSYVRGAWTEAFF. The rearrangement links TRBV6-5 to TRBJ1-1, with a weak D call TRBD1 (6 bases). Germline V gene data show CDR1 as MNHEY and CDR2 as SVGAGI. This CDR3 has 15 amino acids. V lost 2 bases and J 5 bases, leaving 15 bases between the germline ends.

In its sample, this clonotype was seen many times. Written as DNA, the CDR3 is TGTGCCAGCAGTGAACGGGACCCTCGCACAGATACGCAGTATTTT. It translates to CASSERDPRTDTQYF. The rearrangement links TRBV6-1 to TRBJ2-3, with D perhaps matching TRBD1 or TRBD2 (5 bases each). Trimming took 2 bases from V and 1 from J, leaving 10 bases between them. Germline CDR1 MNHNS, CDR2 SASEGT. The CDR3 has 15 residues.

This clonotype was detected ten times or more. This chain uses TRBV4-3 with TRBJ1-3; D is ambiguous. Trimming left V 0 bases short and J 4 bases short, with 19 bases between. Per the germline V gene, CDR1 is LGHNA and CDR2 is YSLEER. The CDR3 consists of 18 residues. The CDR3 is CASSQDTGSAVTGNTIYF. DNA of the CDR3: TGCGCCAGCAGCCAAGACACCGGCAGCGCTGTAACGGGAAACACCATATATTTT.

This clonotype appeared many times. This chain uses TRBV7-6 with TRBJ1-4, with a possible D match to TRBD1 (5 bases). Per the germline V gene, CDR1 is SGHVS and CDR2 is FNYEAQ. The CDR3 contains 16 residues. V lost 4 bases and J lost 2, with 14 bases in between. CDR3 loop: CASSSHRGDTNEKLFF. Written as DNA, the CDR3 is TGTGCCAGCAGCTCCCATCGGGGGGATACTAATGAAAAACTGTTTTTT.

This chain links TRBV7-3 with TRBJ1-5; the D gene is possibly TRBD1 (5 bases). Looked up from germline, CDR1 is SGHTA and CDR2 is FQGTGA. The CDR3 is made up of 19 amino acids. Trimming left V 0 bases short and J 0 bases short, with 18 bases between. Here the CDR3 DNA reads TGTGCCAGCAGCTTAACCCTCCAGGGTTTCCCCTCTAGCAATCAGCCCCAGCATTTT. Translating it yields CASSLTLQGFPSSNQPQHF.

Many counts were recorded for this clonotype. This sequence joins TRBV12-3 or TRBV12-4 and TRBJ1-2; D gene unclear. V was shortened by 3 bases and J by 8 bases, with 10 bases between the two germline ends. CDR3 length: 12 amino acids. The CDR3 DNA reads as TGTGCCAGCAGTTTGAGGAACACCGGCTACACCTTC. Its protein is CASSLRNTGYTF.

In this sample, this clonotype turned up a few times. The CDR3 DNA reads as TGTGCCAGCGCGTCCGGACAGGGAAAAGAGACCCAGTACTTC. Translation: CASASGQGKETQYF. This chain joins TRBV11-1 and TRBJ2-5; 8 nucleotides line up with TRBD1. Germline-derived CDR1 and CDR2 are SGHAT and FQDESV (reference sequence). With V trimmed by 8 bases and J by 3 bases, 8 bases remained unmatched. CDR3 length: 14 residues. Using reference TRBV11-1 and TRBJ2-5 for the parts outside the CDR3, the full variable domain is EAEVAQSPRYKITEKSQAVAFWCDPISGHATLYWYRQILGQGPELLVQFQDESVVDDSQLPKDRFSAERLKGVDSTLKIQPAELGDSAMYLCASASGQGKETQYFGPGTRLLVL.